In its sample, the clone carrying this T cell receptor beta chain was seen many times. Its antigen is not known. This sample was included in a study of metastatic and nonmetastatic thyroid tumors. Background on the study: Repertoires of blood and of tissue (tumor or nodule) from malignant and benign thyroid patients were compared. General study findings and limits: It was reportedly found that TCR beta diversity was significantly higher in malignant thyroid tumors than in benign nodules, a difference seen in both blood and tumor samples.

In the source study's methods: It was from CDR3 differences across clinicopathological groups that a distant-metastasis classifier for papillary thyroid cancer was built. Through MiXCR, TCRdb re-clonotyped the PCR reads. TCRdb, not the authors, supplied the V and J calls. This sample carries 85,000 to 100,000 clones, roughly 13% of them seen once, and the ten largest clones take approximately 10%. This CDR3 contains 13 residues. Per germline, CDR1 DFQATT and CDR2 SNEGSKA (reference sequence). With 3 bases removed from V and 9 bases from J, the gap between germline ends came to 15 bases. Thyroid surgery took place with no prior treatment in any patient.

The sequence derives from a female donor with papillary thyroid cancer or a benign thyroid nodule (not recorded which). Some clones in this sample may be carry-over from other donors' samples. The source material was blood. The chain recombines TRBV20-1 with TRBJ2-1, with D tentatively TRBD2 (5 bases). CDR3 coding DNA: TGCAGTGCTAGCCCATCTAGCATGGGTGAGCAGTTCTTC. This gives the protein CSASPSSMGEQFF.